Listed below are T cell receptor beta chains from one sample, sequenced in a study of shared clonotypes between healthy human individuals. Sequencing was performed with immunoSEQ multiplex PCR; in TCRdb, only in-frame clones are kept and a portion is missing. The data show roughly 2.1 million clones, about 92% seen once. Sequencing input: naive CD8+ T cells from PBMCs. Receptors originate from a man younger than 30 in good health. Some clones in this sample may be carry-over from other donors' samples. The CDR3 runs from the conserved cysteine through the conserved F or W. A D gene is named only where the DNA matches it firmly. Expanded clones get a size class; other rows say once, few or many, or leave the size out.

cdr3_nt,cdr3_aa,v_call,d_call,j_call,clone_size
TGCGCCAGCAGCCAAGCGGTTCCGGGACACATAAACACTGAAGCTTTCTTT,CASSQAVPGHINTEAFF,TRBV4-1,-,TRBJ1-1,few
TGCGCCAGCAGCCAAGTAGGTGGGGCCGGTCAGCCCCAGCATTTT,CASSQVGGAGQPQHF,TRBV4-1,-,TRBJ1-5,-
TGTGCCAGCAGTTTATCGTGGGGGGGGGCCTCCTACGAGCAGTACTTC,CASSLSWGGASYEQYF,TRBV27,-,TRBJ2-7,-
TGCGCCAGCAGCCGCATTGGGACTAGCGGGAGCCGTGGGAATGAGCAGTTCTTC,CASSRIGTSGSRGNEQFF,TRBV5-1,TRBD2,TRBJ2-1,-
TGTGCCAGCAGCTTAGTCCCCGCGGGAGGGTGCAATGAGCAGTTCTTC,CASSLVPAGGCNEQFF,TRBV7-9,TRBD2,TRBJ2-1,-
TGTGCCAGCAGCTTAGTCCCCGAGGGGCGCGGAACTGAAGCTTTCTTT,CASSLVPEGRGTEAFF,TRBV7-8,-,TRBJ1-1,-
TGCGCCAGCGGCGAGGTGACTTCCTACGAGCAGTACTTC,CASGEVTSYEQYF,TRBV10-2,-,TRBJ2-7,-
TGTGCCAGCAGCCCGACAGGGAGGGAGTTATGGTATGGCTACACCTTC,CASSPTGRELWYGYTF,TRBV28,TRBD1,TRBJ1-2,-
TGTGCCAGCAGCCCTGGGCTTGCCTACGAGCAGTACTTC,CASSPGLAYEQYF,TRBV13,-,TRBJ2-7,-
TGCGCCAGCAGCCAAGACCCTGGACAGGCGGGAGAGACCCAGTACTTC,CASSQDPGQAGETQYF,TRBV4-1,TRBD1,TRBJ2-5,-
TGTGCCAGCAGCTTGGACAGGGGACCGAATCAGCCCCAGCATTTT,CASSLDRGPNQPQHF,TRBV5-4,TRBD1,TRBJ1-5,-
TGCGCCAGCAGCCAAGAAGACAGGAACACTGAAGCTTTCTTT,CASSQEDRNTEAFF,TRBV4-1,-,TRBJ1-1,-
TGCGCCAGCAGCCCGGCGGGGGCTAGCAATCAGCCCCAGCATTTT,CASSPAGASNQPQHF,TRBV5-1,-,TRBJ1-5,-
TGTGCCAGCAGTGAAGAACTAGGGCTAAAAGAGACCCAGTACTTC,CASSEELGLKETQYF,TRBV6-1,-,TRBJ2-5,-
TGTGCCAGCAGTGAAGGGGCAGGTGAAAAACTGTTTTTT,CASSEGAGEKLFF,TRBV2,-,TRBJ1-4,-
TGTGCCAGCGGACAGGGTTACGAGCAGTACTTC,CASGQGYEQYF,TRBV28,TRBD1,TRBJ2-7,-
TGTGCCAGCAGTCCGCCGGGACAGGGATTATACGAGCAGTACTTC,CASSPPGQGLYEQYF,TRBV28,TRBD1,TRBJ2-7,once
TGCAGCGTTGAAGAGGGGGCTTCGAACACCGGGGAGCTGTTTTTT,CSVEEGASNTGELFF,TRBV29-1,-,TRBJ2-2,-
TGTGCCAGCAGCGCAACAGGGGCGACTAATGAAAAACTGTTTTTT,CASSATGATNEKLFF,TRBV7-8,TRBD1,TRBJ1-4,-
TGTGCCAGCAGTGAAGCGATAGCGGGAACCTACGAGCAGTACTTC,CASSEAIAGTYEQYF,TRBV2,TRBD2,TRBJ2-7,-
TGTGCCAGCAGTTTATTTGGCAGGAGCTCCTACAATGAGCAGTTCTTC,CASSLFGRSSYNEQFF,TRBV27,-,TRBJ2-1,-
TGTGCCAGCTCGATCATGACTAGCTACAATGAGCAGTTCTTC,CASSIMTSYNEQFF,TRBV7-8,-,TRBJ2-1,-
TGTGCCAGCAGCTTCCCCGCAAGGGGCGACTTGTATGAGCAGTTCTTC,CASSFPARGDLYEQFF,TRBV11-2,-,TRBJ2-1,-
TGTGCCAGCAGTCTACGACAGGGGTGGCAAGAGACCCAGTACTTC,CASSLRQGWQETQYF,TRBV27,TRBD1,TRBJ2-5,-
TGTGCCAGCTGCGAGGCCCACAATCAGCCCCAGCATTTT,CASCEAHNQPQHF,TRBV6-5,-,TRBJ1-5,once
TGTGCCAGCAGCGGGCCGAGGGACAGCCACACTGAAGCTTTCTTT,CASSGPRDSHTEAFF,TRBV9,TRBD1,TRBJ1-1,once
TGTGCCAGCTTGCAAGTTGGGACAGGGTTGAAAGAGACCCAGTACTTC,CASLQVGTGLKETQYF,TRBV28,TRBD1,TRBJ2-5,-
TGTGCCAGCGGTGGACGGTTCTCTGGAAACACCATATATTTT,CASGGRFSGNTIYF,TRBV6-1,-,TRBJ1-3,-
TGTGCCAGCAGCTCCCCCGGACTAGCGGGTGGCTACAATGAGCAGTTCTTC,CASSSPGLAGGYNEQFF,TRBV11-2,TRBD2,TRBJ2-1,once
TGTGCCAGCAGCTTACTCGGGGGCACAGATACGCAGTATTTT,CASSLLGGTDTQYF,TRBV7-3,-,TRBJ2-3,-
TGCGCCAGCAGCTTCTCGGGACAGCTCTACGAGCAGTACTTC,CASSFSGQLYEQYF,TRBV5-1,TRBD1,TRBJ2-7,-
TGCAGCGTTCCCCCAGGGCCAATGAACACTGAAGCTTTCTTT,CSVPPGPMNTEAFF,TRBV29-1,-,TRBJ1-1,-
TGTGCCATCAGTGAGTCTGTAGTTGGCAATGAGCAGTTCTTC,CAISESVVGNEQFF,TRBV10-3,-,TRBJ2-1,-
TGTGCCAGCAGCCCTTGGGCTAGCGGACCCTCCTACGAGCAGTACTTC,CASSPWASGPSYEQYF,TRBV9,TRBD2,TRBJ2-7,-
TGTGCCAGCAGTTATAGCGGGGGATACTCCTACGAGCAGTACTTC,CASSYSGGYSYEQYF,TRBV28,TRBD2,TRBJ2-7,-
TGTGCCAGCAGTTACTCGCCTGGAGGGACAGATACGCAGTATTTT,CASSYSPGGTDTQYF,TRBV6-6,-,TRBJ2-3,-
TGTGCCAGCAGCTTGGACACCCACACTGAAGCTTTCTTT,CASSLDTHTEAFF,TRBV5-4,-,TRBJ1-1,-
TGTGCCAGCAGTCCCCACGGGGGTTGGTATGGCTACACCTTC,CASSPHGGWYGYTF,TRBV6-6,-,TRBJ1-2,-
TGTGCCAGCAGTTCACGGACAGGGTTTTACTCTGGGGCCAACGTCCTGACTTTC,CASSSRTGFYSGANVLTF,TRBV28,TRBD1,TRBJ2-6,-
TGTGCCAGCGGGCCTTCATATGTGCAGTTCTTC,CASGPSYVQFF,TRBV27,-,TRBJ2-1,-
TGTGCCAGCAGCCATGCCTGGCAGGGGGACATTCAGTACTTC,CASSHAWQGDIQYF,TRBV28,TRBD1,TRBJ2-4,-
TGTGCCAGCAGTGAAGTTAGGATTGGACTAGCGGGAGTAGGTGAGCAGTTCTTC,CASSEVRIGLAGVGEQFF,TRBV2,TRBD2,TRBJ2-1,-
TGTGCCAGCAGCCCATGGGCGAGCGGTACAGATACGCAGTATTTT,CASSPWASGTDTQYF,TRBV7-3,-,TRBJ2-3,-
TGTGCCTGGAGTATTATAGTCCACGAGCAGTACTTC,CAWSIIVHEQYF,TRBV30,-,TRBJ2-7,-
TGTGCCAGCAGTATACCGAAAACAGGGCTTCCCTATGGCTACACCTTC,CASSIPKTGLPYGYTF,TRBV28,-,TRBJ1-2,once
TGTGCCAGCAGTTTTAGCGGGGGTGATTCGCTAGCCGGGGAGCTGTTTTTT,CASSFSGGDSLAGELFF,TRBV27,TRBD2,TRBJ2-2,once
TGTGCCAGCAGCTTAGAACCAGGGCTTAACGGGGAGCTGTTTTTT,CASSLEPGLNGELFF,TRBV7-9,-,TRBJ2-2,-
TGCGCCAGCAGCCCAGGGGCATTTGCTGGGGCCAACGTCCTGACTTTC,CASSPGAFAGANVLTF,TRBV4-3,-,TRBJ2-6,-
TGTGCCAGCACCCTGATAGGAAGGGGGCATACCGGGGAGCTGTTTTTT,CASTLIGRGHTGELFF,TRBV27,TRBD1,TRBJ2-2,-